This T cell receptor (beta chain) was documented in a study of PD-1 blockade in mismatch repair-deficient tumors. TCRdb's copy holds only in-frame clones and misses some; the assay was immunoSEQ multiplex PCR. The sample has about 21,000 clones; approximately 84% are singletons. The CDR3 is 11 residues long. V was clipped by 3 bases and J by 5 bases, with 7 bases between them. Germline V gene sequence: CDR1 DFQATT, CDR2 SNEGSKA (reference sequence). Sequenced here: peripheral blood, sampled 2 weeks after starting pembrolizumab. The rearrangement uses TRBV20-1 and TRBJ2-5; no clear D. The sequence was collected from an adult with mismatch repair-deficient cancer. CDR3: CSARAGETQYF. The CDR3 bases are TGCAGTGCTAGGGCCGGGGAGACCCAGTACTTC.